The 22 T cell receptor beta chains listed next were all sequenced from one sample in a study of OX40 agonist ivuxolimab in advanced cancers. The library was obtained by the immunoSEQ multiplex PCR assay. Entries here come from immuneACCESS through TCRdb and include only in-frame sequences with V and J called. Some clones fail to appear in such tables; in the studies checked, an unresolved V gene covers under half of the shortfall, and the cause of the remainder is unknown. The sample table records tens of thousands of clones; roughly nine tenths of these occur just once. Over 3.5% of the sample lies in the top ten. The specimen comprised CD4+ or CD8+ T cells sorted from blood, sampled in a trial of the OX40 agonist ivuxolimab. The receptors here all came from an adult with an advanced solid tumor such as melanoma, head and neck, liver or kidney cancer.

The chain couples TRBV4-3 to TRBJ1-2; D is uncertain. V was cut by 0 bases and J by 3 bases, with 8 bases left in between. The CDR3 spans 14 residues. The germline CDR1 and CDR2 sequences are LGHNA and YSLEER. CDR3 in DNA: TGCGCCAGCAGCCAAGACCACCCCCACTATGGCTACACCTTC. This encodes CASSQDHPHYGYTF.

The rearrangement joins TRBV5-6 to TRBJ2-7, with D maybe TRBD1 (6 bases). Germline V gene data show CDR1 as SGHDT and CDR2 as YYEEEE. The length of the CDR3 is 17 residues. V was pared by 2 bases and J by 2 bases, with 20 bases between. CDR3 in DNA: TGTGCCAGCAGCTTCAAAATTGGACAGTCACCCCCCTACGAGCAGTACTTC. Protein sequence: CASSFKIGQSPPYEQYF.

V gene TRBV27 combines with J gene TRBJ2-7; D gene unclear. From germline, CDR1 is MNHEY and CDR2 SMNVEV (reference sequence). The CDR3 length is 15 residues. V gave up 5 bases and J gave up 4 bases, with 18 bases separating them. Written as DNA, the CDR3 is TGTGCCAGCAGTAGCCGTGTTGGGTCTGGGTACGAGCAGTACTTC. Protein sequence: CASSSRVGSGYEQYF.

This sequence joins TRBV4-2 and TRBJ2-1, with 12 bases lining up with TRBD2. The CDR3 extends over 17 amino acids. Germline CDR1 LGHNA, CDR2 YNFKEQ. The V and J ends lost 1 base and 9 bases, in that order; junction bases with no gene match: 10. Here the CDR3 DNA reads TGTGCCAGCAGCCAAGTCCTCGTGACTAGCGGGAGTCTTGAGCAGTTCTTC. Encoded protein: CASSQVLVTSGSLEQFF.

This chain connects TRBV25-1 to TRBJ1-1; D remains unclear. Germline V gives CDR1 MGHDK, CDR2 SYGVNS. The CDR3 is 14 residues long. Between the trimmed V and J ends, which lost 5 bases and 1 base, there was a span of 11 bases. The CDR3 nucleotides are TGTGCCAGCAGTTGGGGTTATAGGAACACTGAAGCTTTCTTT. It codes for CASSWGYRNTEAFF.

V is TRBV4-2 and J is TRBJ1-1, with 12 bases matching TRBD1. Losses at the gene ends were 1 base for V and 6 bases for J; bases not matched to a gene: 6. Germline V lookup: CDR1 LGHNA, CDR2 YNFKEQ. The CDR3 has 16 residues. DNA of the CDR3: TGTGCCAGCAGCCAAGGAGTGGGGACAGGGGGCCCTGAAGCTTTCTTT. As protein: CASSQGVGTGGPEAFF.

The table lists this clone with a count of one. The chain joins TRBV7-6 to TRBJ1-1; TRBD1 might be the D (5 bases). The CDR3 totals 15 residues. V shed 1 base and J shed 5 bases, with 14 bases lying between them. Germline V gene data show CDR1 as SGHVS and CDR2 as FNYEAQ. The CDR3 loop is CASSLVQGWRTEAFF. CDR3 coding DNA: TGTGCCAGCAGCTTAGTGCAGGGATGGAGGACTGAAGCTTTCTTT.

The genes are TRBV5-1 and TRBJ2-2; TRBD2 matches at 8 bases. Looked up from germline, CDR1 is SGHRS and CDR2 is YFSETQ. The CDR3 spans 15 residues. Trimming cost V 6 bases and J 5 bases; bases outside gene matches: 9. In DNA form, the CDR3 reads TGCGCCAGCAATAAGGGACTAGATGAGACCGGGGAGCTGTTTTTT. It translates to CASNKGLDETGELFF.

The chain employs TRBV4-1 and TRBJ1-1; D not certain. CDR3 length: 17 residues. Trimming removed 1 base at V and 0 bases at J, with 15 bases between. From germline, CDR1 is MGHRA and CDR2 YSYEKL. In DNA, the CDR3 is TGCGCCAGCAGCCAAGTAGAACAGAGTGAGATGAACACTGAAGCTTTCTTT. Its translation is CASSQVEQSEMNTEAFF.

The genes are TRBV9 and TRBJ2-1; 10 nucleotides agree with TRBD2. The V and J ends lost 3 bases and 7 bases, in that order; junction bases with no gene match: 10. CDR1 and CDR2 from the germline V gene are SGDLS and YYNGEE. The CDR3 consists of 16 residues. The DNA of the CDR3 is TGTGCCAGCAGCGCACCGAAGCGGGGGGGCCAGAATGAGCAGTTCTTC. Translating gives CASSAPKRGGQNEQFF.

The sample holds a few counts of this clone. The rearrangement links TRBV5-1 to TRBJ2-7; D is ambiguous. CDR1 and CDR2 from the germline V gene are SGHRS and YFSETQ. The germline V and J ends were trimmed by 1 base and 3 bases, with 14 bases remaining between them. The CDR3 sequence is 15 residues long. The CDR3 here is CASSLYAGAYYEQYF. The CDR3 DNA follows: TGCGCCAGCAGCTTGTATGCCGGAGCATACTACGAGCAGTACTTC.

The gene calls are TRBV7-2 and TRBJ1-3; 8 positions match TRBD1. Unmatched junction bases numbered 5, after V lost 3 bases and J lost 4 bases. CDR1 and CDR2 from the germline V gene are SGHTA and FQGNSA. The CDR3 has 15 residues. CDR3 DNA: TGTGCCAGCAGCTTGGACAGGGCGGGCGGAAACACCATATATTTT. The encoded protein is CASSLDRAGGNTIYF.

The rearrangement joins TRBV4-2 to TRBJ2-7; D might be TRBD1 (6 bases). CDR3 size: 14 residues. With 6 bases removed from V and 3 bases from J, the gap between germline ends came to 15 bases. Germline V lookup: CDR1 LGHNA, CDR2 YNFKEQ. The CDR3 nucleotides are TGTGCCAGCAGAAACTGGGACATTGACTACGAGCAGTACTTC. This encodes CASRNWDIDYEQYF.

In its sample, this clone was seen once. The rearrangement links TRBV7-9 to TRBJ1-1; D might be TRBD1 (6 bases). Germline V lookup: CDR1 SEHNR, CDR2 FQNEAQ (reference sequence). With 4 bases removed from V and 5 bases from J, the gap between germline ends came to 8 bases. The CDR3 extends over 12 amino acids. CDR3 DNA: TGTGCCAGCAGCTCCCAGGGGACTGAAGCTTTCTTT. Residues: CASSSQGTEAFF.

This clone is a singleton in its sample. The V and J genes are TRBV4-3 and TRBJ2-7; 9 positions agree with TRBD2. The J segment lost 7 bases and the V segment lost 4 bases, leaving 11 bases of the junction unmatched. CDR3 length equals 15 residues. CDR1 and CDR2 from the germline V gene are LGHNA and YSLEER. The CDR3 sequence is CASSPEISGRREQYF. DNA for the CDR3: TGCGCCAGCAGCCCCGAGATTAGCGGGAGAAGGGAGCAGTACTTC.

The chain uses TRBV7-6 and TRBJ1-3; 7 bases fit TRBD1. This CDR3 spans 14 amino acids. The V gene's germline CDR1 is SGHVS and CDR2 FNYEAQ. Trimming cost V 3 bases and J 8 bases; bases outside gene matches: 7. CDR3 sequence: CASSLVAGGDTIYF. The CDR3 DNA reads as TGTGCCAGCAGCTTGGTGGCAGGGGGGGACACCATATATTTT. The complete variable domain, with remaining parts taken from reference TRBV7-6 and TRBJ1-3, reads GAGVSQSPRYKVTKRGQDVALRCDPISGHVSLYWYRQALGQGPEFLTYFNYEAQQDKSGLPNDRFSAERPEGSISTLTIQRTEQRDSAMYRCASSLVAGGDTIYFGEGSWLTVV.

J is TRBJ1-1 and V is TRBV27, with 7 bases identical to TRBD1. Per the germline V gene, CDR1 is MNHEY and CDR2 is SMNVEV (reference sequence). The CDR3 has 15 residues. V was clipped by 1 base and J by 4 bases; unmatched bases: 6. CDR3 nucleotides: TGTGCCAGCAGTTTATTCCCCAGGGGGGCCACTGAAGCTTTCTTT. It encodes CASSLFPRGATEAFF.

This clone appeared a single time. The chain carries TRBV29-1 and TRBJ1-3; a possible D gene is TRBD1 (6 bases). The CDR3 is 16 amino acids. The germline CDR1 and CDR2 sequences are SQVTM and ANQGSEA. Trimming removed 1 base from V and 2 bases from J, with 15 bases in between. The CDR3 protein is CSVEGRDKLTGNTIYF. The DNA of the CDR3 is TGCAGCGTTGAAGGGCGGGACAAACTTACTGGAAACACCATATATTTT.

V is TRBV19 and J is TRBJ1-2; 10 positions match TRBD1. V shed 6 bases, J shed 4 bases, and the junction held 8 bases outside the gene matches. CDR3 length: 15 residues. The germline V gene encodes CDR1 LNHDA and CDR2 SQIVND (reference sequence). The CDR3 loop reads CASSPGTGALYGYTF. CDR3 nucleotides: TGTGCCAGTAGCCCTGGGACAGGGGCTCTCTATGGCTACACCTTC.

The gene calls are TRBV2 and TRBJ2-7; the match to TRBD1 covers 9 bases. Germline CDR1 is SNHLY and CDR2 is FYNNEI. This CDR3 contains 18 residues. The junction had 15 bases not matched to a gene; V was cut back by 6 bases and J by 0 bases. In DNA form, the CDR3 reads TGTGCCAGCAGCCTACTGAACTCCGGGACAGGGCCCTCCTACGAGCAGTACTTC. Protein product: CASSLLNSGTGPSYEQYF.

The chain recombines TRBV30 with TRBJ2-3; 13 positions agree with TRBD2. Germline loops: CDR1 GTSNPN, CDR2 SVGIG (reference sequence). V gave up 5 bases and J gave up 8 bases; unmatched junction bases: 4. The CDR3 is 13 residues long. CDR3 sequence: CAWGLAGVGTQYF. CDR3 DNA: TGTGCCTGGGGACTAGCGGGAGTAGGTACGCAGTATTTT.

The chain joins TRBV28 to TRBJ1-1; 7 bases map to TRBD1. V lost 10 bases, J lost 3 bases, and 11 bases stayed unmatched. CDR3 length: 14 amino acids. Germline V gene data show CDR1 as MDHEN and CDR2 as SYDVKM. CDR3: CATTDRDFYTEAFF. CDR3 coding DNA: TGTGCCACCACTGACAGGGACTTTTACACTGAAGCTTTCTTT.